This T cell receptor beta chain was identified in a study of cytotoxic CD8 clonotypes in ibrutinib-treated CLL. About the research overall: The study recorded mean values of approximately 260,000 productive templates and 94,082 productive rearrangements per sample.

Clones were read by immunoSEQ multiplex PCR, and TCRdb kept only the in-frame ones, dropping some. The table lists over 250,000 clones, 65% to 85% of them singletons. The V segment lost 4 bases and the J segment 2 bases; nucleotides outside the gene matches: 5. The CDR3 spans 14 residues. The germline CDR1 and CDR2 sequences are SQVTM and ANQGSEA. This TCR came from a human donor with chronic lymphocytic leukemia. The V call is TRBV29-1, the J call TRBJ2-1, with 7 positions matching TRBD2. The specimen comprised PBMCs, sampled at disease progression, from a patient treated with ibrutinib. CDR3 in amino acids: CSVGMGGTYNEQFF. The CDR3 bases are TGCAGCGTTGGGATGGGAGGGACCTACAATGAGCAGTTCTTC.